What follows describes a single T cell receptor (beta chain). No antigen is known for it. This entry comes from a study of shared clonotypes between healthy human individuals. Overall study context: Three CD4 naive, three CD4 memory, two CD8 naive and one CD8 memory plate were used per donor.

Whole-study findings and limits: Clonotypes not shared had lower generation probabilities than those common to all four donors.

Template for every sorted-subset replicate PCR totaled about 200 ng DNA, about 30,000 T cell genomes. How the authors handled the data: ImmunoSEQ output lacked quality scores and full-length reads, limiting matched filtering. The data were produced by immunoSEQ multiplex PCR, yet TCRdb's version contains in-frame clones alone and is incomplete. The DNA gave D and trimming, while V, J and clone size come from that table. Seen here are some 1,900,000 clones, about 95% observed once, and the top ten hold more than 0.9%. CDR3 length equals 15 residues. Germline V CDR1 and CDR2: LNHDA, SQIVND (reference sequence). V dropped 5 bases and J dropped 8; count of bases not matched to a gene: 10. Naive CD8 cells lacked CD45RO and underwent positive selection for CCR7, leaving out terminally differentiated effector memory CD45RA+ cells.

The source material was naive CD8+ T cells sorted from blood. The chain recombines TRBV19 with TRBJ1-4, with 8 nucleotides matching TRBD1. This TCR came from a man aged 18-30 years in good health. This chain's CDR3 is CASSGSGQGVEKLFF. The CDR3 DNA reads as TGTGCCAGTAGTGGATCCGGACAGGGTGTCGAAAAACTGTTTTTT. The full variable domain, in which reference TRBV19 and TRBJ1-4 provide the parts outside the CDR3, is DGGITQSPKYLFRKEGQNVTLSCEQNLNHDAMYWYRQDPGQGLRLIYYSQIVNDFQKGDIAEGYSVSREKKESFPLTVTSAQKNPTAFYLCASSGSGQGVEKLFFGSGTQLSVL.